This T cell receptor beta chain was sequenced for a study of cytomegalovirus exposure and HLA in healthy donors. The table lists this clone with a few counts. This same CDR3 is encoded by further DNA sequences in the sample. PCR involved 60 Vbeta and 13 Jbeta primers. Some clones are missing from TCRdb's copy, which holds only in-frame ones; the method was immunoSEQ multiplex PCR. The sample holds roughly 99,000 clones, roughly 70% seen once. The germline V gene encodes CDR1 MNHEY and CDR2 SVGAGI. Trimming shortened V by 0 bases and J by 4 bases, and 9 bases separated the two germline ends. The CDR3 covers 14 residues.

The chain has TRBV6-5 and TRBJ1-1; D may be TRBD1 (5 bases). This TCR was recovered from a woman between 40 and 50 years old in good health and CMV-seropositive. Sample: PBMCs. Written as DNA, the CDR3 is TGTGCCAGCAGTTACTCGGCGGGGGGCACTGAAGCTTTCTTT. This codes for CASSYSAGGTEAFF.